Shown below are 20 T cell receptor beta chains from a single sample sequenced in a study of blood T cells in healthy people across ages. PCR was performed a second time for roughly 7 to 11 cycles using a sample-barcoded 5' primer and a J-beta primer mix. TCRdb analysed the 5' RACE reads with MiXCR anew, one entry per CDR3 protein. This sample has 500,000 to 600,000 distinct CDR3 sequences, with roughly 29% found just once. Sequences were obtained from blood. The receptor source for this set is a woman in her 70s in good health.

This clonotype was counted only a few times. This sequence joins TRBV24-1 and TRBJ2-5; tentative D call: TRBD1 (5 bases). The last part of the DNA fits TRBJ2-1 better; the J call may be wrong. Germline lookup yields CDR1 KGHDR and CDR2 SFDVKD. The CDR3 runs to 12 residues. CDR3 coding DNA: TGTGCCACCAGTGATTCCAGGGAAGGGCAGTTCTTC. This gives the protein CATSDSREGQFF.

The table lists this clonotype with a few counts. The CDR3 region has the DNA TGTGCCAGCTCACCACCGAGGGCTCTCGGACTGTACTTC. Protein sequence: CASSPPRALGLYF. The chain carries TRBV18 and TRBJ2-5; D possibly corresponds to TRBD2 (5 bases). The ends were cut back, 0 bases at V and 13 bases at J, with 15 bases in the middle. There are 13 residues in the CDR3. Germline CDR1 reads KGHSH; CDR2 reads LQKENI.

The chain recombines TRBV28 with TRBJ2-6; D possibly corresponds to TRBD1 (6 bases). The germline gives CDR1 MDHEN, CDR2 SYDVKM. Trimming removed 5 bases from V and 2 bases from J, with 7 bases in between. This CDR3 is 14 amino acids long. The DNA for the CDR3 is TGTGCCAGCAGTAAGGGGGCTGGGGCCAACGTCCTGACTTTC. Protein product: CASSKGAGANVLTF.

The chain recombines TRBV7-2 with TRBJ2-1; 7 bases are shared with TRBD2. V shed 3 bases, J shed 7 bases, and the junction held 6 bases outside the gene matches. The length of the CDR3 is 14 residues. Germline assignment: CDR1 SGHTA and CDR2 FQGNSA. The CDR3 sequence is CASSFFGGWNEQFF. The CDR3 DNA reads TGTGCCAGCAGCTTCTTCGGGGGGTGGAATGAGCAGTTCTTC.

This clonotype was found a few times. J is TRBJ2-7 and V is TRBV4-3; 7 nucleotides agree with TRBD1. V shed 3 bases and J 3 bases; nucleotides not matched to a gene: 8. CDR1 and CDR2 (germline): LGHNA, YSLEER. This CDR3 is 15 amino acids long. CDR3: CASSQLGQPFYEQYF. In nucleotides, the CDR3 is TGCGCCAGCAGCCAGCTGGGACAGCCCTTCTACGAGCAGTACTTC.

This clonotype was counted only a few times. The chain carries TRBV20-1 and TRBJ1-5; D possibly corresponds to TRBD1 (6 bases). Trimming pared 7 bases from V and 4 bases from J, leaving 17 bases between. This CDR3 has 14 amino acids. Looked up from germline, CDR1 is DFQATT and CDR2 is SNEGSKA (reference sequence). The chain's CDR3 is CSVSSGGGNQPQHF. CDR3 nucleotide sequence: TGCAGTGTTTCCTCGGGGGGCGGGAATCAGCCCCAGCATTTT.

This clonotype was observed at least ten times. The J gene is TRBJ1-4, the V gene TRBV11-3, with D tentatively TRBD1 (5 bases). Germline CDR1 is SGHNT and CDR2 is YENEEA. Between the trimmed V and J ends, which lost 4 bases and 0 bases, there was a span of 9 bases. CDR3 length: 15 residues. The CDR3 loop is CASSSQGTTNEKLFF. Here the CDR3 DNA reads TGTGCCAGCAGCTCCCAGGGAACAACTAATGAAAAACTGTTTTTT.

The rearrangement joins TRBV14 to TRBJ1-2; TRBD1 agrees at 8 bases. The CDR3 loop spans 15 amino acids. V gave up 0 bases and J gave up 8 bases; unmatched junction bases: 8. Germline V gene lookup returns CDR1 SGHDN and CDR2 FVKESK. Here the CDR3 reads CASSQDRTGLKGYTF. For the CDR3, the DNA is TGTGCCAGCAGCCAAGACCGGACAGGGTTAAAAGGCTACACCTTC.

This clonotype has only a few counts. The genes are TRBV29-1 and TRBJ1-2; D unresolved. The V gene lost 3 bases and the J gene lost 6 bases, with 11 bases spanning the gap. From germline, CDR1 is SQVTM and CDR2 ANQGSEA. The CDR3 sequence is 12 residues long. Here the CDR3 DNA reads TGCAGCGTTGACCCCCGGGGTAATGGCTACACCTTC. This sequence encodes CSVDPRGNGYTF.

This clonotype showed up just a few times. This rearrangement joins TRBV20-1 to TRBJ1-1; 7 bases fit TRBD1. Germline V CDR1 and CDR2: DFQATT, SNEGSKA (reference sequence). The CDR3 totals 16 residues. V lost 2 bases, J lost 1 base, and 10 bases stayed unmatched. CDR3 bases: TGCAGTGCTAGACCGGGGACAGCTCTGGGGAACACTGAAGCTTTCTTT. Protein sequence: CSARPGTALGNTEAFF.

This sequence joins TRBV12-3 or TRBV12-4 and TRBJ2-5; D possibly matches TRBD1 or TRBD2 (5 bases each). The V gene lost 3 bases and the J gene lost 5 bases, with 13 bases spanning the gap. The CDR3 has 14 residues. CDR3 loop: CASSLRGIGETQYF. The CDR3 DNA follows: TGTGCCAGCAGTTTGAGGGGTATTGGTGAGACCCAGTACTTC.

About this clonotype: One end of the junction varies from germline; a read error may be responsible. The chain combines TRBV24-1 with TRBJ2-5, with D perhaps matching TRBD2 (6 bases). Germline CDR1 is KGHDR and CDR2 is SFDVKD. The CDR3 is 13 amino acids. CDR3 in amino acids: CATSGLAEETQCF. The CDR3 DNA reads as TGTGCCACCAGTGGGTTAGCGGAGGAGACCCAGTGCTTC.

The V call is TRBV7-3, the J call TRBJ2-4; perhaps TRBD2 as D (6 bases). V was shortened by 3 bases and J by 2 bases, with 26 bases between the two germline ends. This CDR3 spans 20 amino acids. Germline V gene lookup returns CDR1 SGHTA and CDR2 FQGTGA. The CDR3 sequence is CASSFRQGGLQAFTKNIQYF. The CDR3 DNA reads TGTGCCAGCAGCTTTAGGCAGGGAGGTTTACAGGCCTTTACCAAAAACATTCAGTACTTC.

Only a few counts were recorded for this clonotype. The V call is TRBV5-1, the J call TRBJ1-2, with D unresolved. Trimming took 4 bases from V and 0 from J, leaving 7 bases between them. CDR3 length: 13 amino acids. Per the germline V gene, CDR1 is SGHRS and CDR2 is YFSETQ. The CDR3 here is CASSTGSNYGYTF. The CDR3, as DNA: TGCGCCAGCAGCACGGGATCTAACTATGGCTACACCTTC.

The CDR3 reads CASSLQGLTGTEAFF. Here the CDR3 DNA reads TGTGCCAGCAGCCTACAGGGCCTCACGGGGACTGAAGCTTTCTTT. The chain is built from TRBV7-9 and TRBJ1-1; a weak D match, TRBD1 (6 bases). V lost 5 bases and J 5 bases, leaving 18 bases between the germline ends. CDR1 is SEHNR, CDR2 FQNEAQ, per germline (reference sequence). The CDR3 runs 15 residues.

V and J are TRBV20-1 and TRBJ1-4; weak D call: TRBD1 (5 bases). The CDR3 runs 15 residues. The ends were cut back, 0 bases at V and 4 bases at J, with 12 bases in the middle. From germline, CDR1 is DFQATT and CDR2 SNEGSKA (reference sequence). As DNA, the CDR3 is TGCAGTGCTAGAGATCTCTCGGGGGATAATGAAAAACTGTTTTTT. Translation: CSARDLSGDNEKLFF.

This clonotype showed up just a few times. This rearrangement joins TRBV7-8 to TRBJ1-2, with D possibly being TRBD1 (6 bases). The ends were cut back, 5 bases at V and 8 bases at J, with 24 bases in the middle. The CDR3 consists of 16 residues. CDR1 SGHVS and CDR2 FQNEAQ come from the germline V gene. CDR3 sequence (DNA): TGTGCCAGCAGCACGGCCACCGGGACATGGGGTCAAGGCTACACCTTC. This gives the protein CASSTATGTWGQGYTF.

This chain joins TRBV3-1 and TRBJ1-1, with D maybe TRBD1 (6 bases). Germline V lookup: CDR1 LGHDT, CDR2 YNNKEL (reference sequence). The length of the CDR3 is 15 residues. Trimming removed 0 bases at V and 1 base at J, with 9 bases between. As DNA, the CDR3 is TGTGCCAGCAGCCAAGATGCCAGGGGGAACACTGAAGCTTTCTTT. This gives the protein CASSQDARGNTEAFF.

The chain is built from TRBV23-1 and TRBJ2-7, with 7 positions matching TRBD1. TRBV23-1 has ORF status, its function being uncertain. After removal of 2 bases from V and 6 bases from J, the junction contained 10 bases not matched to a gene. The CDR3 runs 15 residues. The CDR3 spells CASSQRQGPCVEQYF. As DNA, the CDR3 is TGCGCCAGCAGTCAACGACAGGGCCCGTGCGTCGAGCAGTACTTC.

The chain employs TRBV20-1 and TRBJ2-3, with 8 bases matching TRBD1. This CDR3 is built from 16 residues. Germline V gene data show CDR1 as DFQATT and CDR2 as SNEGSKA (reference sequence). V shed 2 bases and J 5 bases; nucleotides not matched to a gene: 12. The CDR3 loop reads CSARHTDRGWGDTQYF. The DNA of the CDR3 is TGCAGTGCTAGACACACTGACAGGGGCTGGGGAGATACGCAGTATTTT.